These 27 T cell receptor beta chains came from one sample sequenced in a study of spatial heterogeneity in lung cancer. These TCRs are of unknown antigen specificity. Noted time point: sample taken at primary tumor resection. Points from the study as a whole: For expanded intratumoral alpha and beta TCRs, counts tracked tumor mutation counts.

TCRdb re-derived calls from the 5' RACE reads in MiXCR, one entry per CDR3 protein. In the table there are several thousand distinct CDR3 sequences, roughly 12% of which are singletons. The specimen comprised lung tumor tissue, sampled at surgery. The receptors stem from a male donor with early-stage non-small cell lung cancer.

This clonotype is classed as medium-sized (0.01 to 0.1%). This beta chain came through as a stray read in a library set up for alpha chains, and its size says little. The chain recombines TRBV20-1 with TRBJ1-1; the D gene is possibly TRBD1 (5 bases). The CDR3 loop spans 14 amino acids. Trimming took off 0 bases at V and 1 base at J, with 9 bases between the two ends. Germline CDR1 and CDR2: DFQATT and SNEGSKA (reference sequence). As DNA, the CDR3 is TGCAGTGCTAGAGATCGAAGGGGGAACACTGAAGCTTTCTTT. It is translated as CSARDRRGNTEAFF.

In this sample, this clonotype turned up many times. This beta chain is an off-target read within a library intended for alpha chains, so its frequency means little. The chain joins TRBV11-2 to TRBJ2-1; D ambiguous. Per the germline V gene, CDR1 is SGHAT and CDR2 is FQNNGV. The CDR3 is 14 amino acids. Trimming pared 0 bases from V and 9 bases from J, leaving 12 bases between. CDR3 region: CASSLDRASVEQFF. The DNA of the CDR3 is TGTGCCAGCAGCTTAGATAGGGCATCGGTTGAGCAGTTCTTC.

This clonotype was found many times. This beta chain turned up in a library designed for alpha chains; as an off-target read, its abundance says little. J is TRBJ2-2 and V is TRBV27; D is uncertain. Trimming removed 0 bases from V and 4 bases from J, with 6 bases in between. This CDR3 contains 14 residues. CDR1 MNHEY and CDR2 SMNVEV come from the germline V gene (reference sequence). This CDR3 is CASSLSFTTGELFF. The CDR3 coding sequence is TGTGCCAGCAGTTTATCTTTTACCACCGGGGAGCTGTTTTTT.

This clonotype is medium-sized within its sample. One junction end disagrees with the germline gene, perhaps due to a read error. This beta chain lies outside the target of a library built for alpha chains; its clone size means little. The J gene is TRBJ1-1, the V gene TRBV7-7; D gene unclear. Germline V gene data show CDR1 as SSHAT and CDR2 as FNYEAQ (reference sequence). CDR3 length equals 13 residues. The CDR3 coding sequence is TGTGCTAGCAGCTTAGCAGAGAACACTGAAGCTTTCTTT. Protein: CASSLAENTEAFF.

Remarks on this clonotype: A library prepared for alpha chains yielded this beta chain as an off-target read; its size is of little meaning. The chain joins TRBV7-9 to TRBJ2-2; TRBD2 is a possible D gene (7 bases). There are 17 residues in the CDR3. V was shortened by 4 bases and J by 0 bases, with 15 bases between the two germline ends. The germline V gene encodes CDR1 SEHNR and CDR2 FQNEAQ (reference sequence). The CDR3 DNA reads TGTGCCAGCAGCTCCCCCGCGGGGGCCTCGAACACCGGGGAGCTGTTTTTT. It is translated as CASSSPAGASNTGELFF. Combining the CDR3 with reference TRBV7-9 and TRBJ2-2 gives the whole variable domain DTGVSQNPRHKITKRGQNVTFRCDPISEHNRLYWYRQTLGQGPEFLTYFQNEAQLEKSRLLSDRFSAERPKGSFSTLEIQRTEQGDSAMYLCASSSPAGASNTGELFFGEGSRLTVL.

This clonotype has ten or more counts. Within a library made for alpha chains, this beta chain is off target, and its count is uninformative. The chain is built from TRBV10-3 and TRBJ2-3, with 7 nucleotides matching TRBD1. With 6 bases clipped from V and 1 base from J, the junction kept 1 base outside the gene matches. This CDR3 has 13 amino acids. Per germline, CDR1 ENHRY and CDR2 SYGVKD. The CDR3 spells CAISGTGTDTQYF. The CDR3 DNA follows: TGTGCCATCAGCGGGACAGGCACAGATACGCAGTATTTT.

As regards this clonotype: This beta chain slipped into a library made for alpha chains as a stray read, so its size is not meaningful. The J gene is TRBJ2-5, the V gene TRBV7-9; D is unclear. CDR3 length: 15 amino acids. CDR1 is SEHNR and CDR2 is FQNEAQ in the germline V gene (reference sequence). The V gene lost 0 bases and the J gene lost 4 bases, with 12 bases spanning the gap. The CDR3 is CASSLATNKLETQYF. The CDR3 DNA reads TGTGCCAGCAGCTTAGCGACGAACAAATTAGAGACCCAGTACTTC.

This clonotype is medium-sized within its sample. This beta chain is an off-target read within a library intended for alpha chains, so its frequency means little. This chain joins TRBV6-6 and TRBJ2-7, with D perhaps being TRBD1 or TRBD2 (5 bases each). CDR1 is MNHNY, CDR2 SVGAGI, per germline (reference sequence). V lost 7 bases and J 0 bases, leaving 16 bases between the germline ends. CDR3 size: 15 residues. The chain's CDR3 is CASIRTGRSSYEQYF. CDR3 bases: TGTGCCAGCATTCGGACGGGACGCAGCTCCTACGAGCAGTACTTC.

About this clonotype itself: Found in a library prepared for alpha chains, this beta chain is an off-target read, and its abundance has little meaning. The chain uses TRBV13 and TRBJ2-2, with no clear D. This CDR3 is 14 amino acids long. Germline lookup yields CDR1 PRHDT and CDR2 FYEKMQ (reference sequence). V was shortened by 4 bases and J by 0 bases, with 6 bases between the two germline ends. This CDR3 is CASSSKSNTGELFF. The CDR3 DNA sequence: TGTGCCAGCAGCTCTAAGTCGAACACCGGGGAGCTGTTTTTT.

This clonotype was recorded at least ten times. This beta chain appears as a stray read in a library generated for alpha chains; its size is not informative. The chain joins TRBV4-1 to TRBJ2-1; possibly TRBD2 for D (5 bases). The germline CDR1 and CDR2 sequences are MGHRA and YSYEKL. The V end was cut by 3 bases, the J end by 2 bases, with 17 bases between. CDR3 length: 17 residues. This CDR3 reads CASSHSIGGATYNEQFF. The DNA of the CDR3 is TGCGCCAGCAGCCATTCTATTGGAGGAGCTACCTACAATGAGCAGTTCTTC.

This clonotype is classed as medium-sized (0.01 to 0.1%). The library was designed around alpha chains, so this beta chain is a stray read whose abundance carries little weight. The chain uses TRBV7-9 and TRBJ2-5; no definite D call. V lost 1 base and J lost 0, with 6 bases in between. The germline gives CDR1 SEHNR, CDR2 FQNEAQ (reference sequence). CDR3 length: 14 residues. The DNA of the CDR3 is TGTGCCAGCAGCTTAGAACCCAACCAAGAGACCCAGTACTTC. It encodes CASSLEPNQETQYF.

There are many counts of this clonotype. This beta chain appears as a stray read in a library generated for alpha chains; its size is not informative. This chain joins TRBV3-1 and TRBJ1-1; D may be TRBD1 (5 bases). Germline lookup yields CDR1 LGHDT and CDR2 YNNKEL (reference sequence). The CDR3 spans 14 residues. V shed 0 bases and J shed 5 bases, with 10 bases lying between them. CDR3 coding DNA: TGTGCCAGCAGCCAAGAGTCCAGGGAAACTGAAGCTTTCTTT. This gives the protein CASSQESRETEAFF.

This clonotype was seen many times. Little can be read into the size of this beta chain, an off-target read in a library designed for alpha chains. V gene TRBV27 combines with J gene TRBJ2-5, with TRBD2 as a possible D gene (6 bases). The germline V gene has CDR1 MNHEY and CDR2 SMNVEV (reference sequence). CDR3 length: 14 residues. V lost 2 bases and J lost 2, with 9 bases in between. CDR3 residues: CASSLLAKQETQYF. The CDR3 DNA sequence: TGTGCCAGCAGTTTACTAGCGAAACAAGAGACCCAGTACTTC.

Sample share makes this clonotype medium-sized. The library was prepared for alpha chains; this beta chain is a stray read, so its frequency means little. J is TRBJ2-5 and V is TRBV28, with 7 nucleotides matching TRBD1. The trim removed 6 bases at V and 0 bases at J, leaving 13 bases unmatched. Germline V gives CDR1 MDHEN, CDR2 SYDVKM. The CDR3 runs to 17 residues. In nucleotides, the CDR3 is TGTGCCAGCAGCCCTATGTGGGGGACAGATGACCAAGAGACCCAGTACTTC. Residues: CASSPMWGTDDQETQYF.

With respect to this clonotype: Because the library targeted alpha chains, this beta chain is an off-target read whose size means little. The chain is built from TRBV30 and TRBJ2-7; D is uncertain. V gave up 1 base and J gave up 7 bases, with 20 bases separating them. Germline assignment: CDR1 GTSNPN and CDR2 SVGIG (reference sequence). The CDR3 totals 15 residues. CDR3 protein: CAWSGRSGPPWEQYF. DNA of the CDR3: TGTGCCTGGAGTGGACGGTCCGGGCCCCCGTGGGAGCAGTACTTC.

Within the sample, this clonotype is medium-sized. This beta chain is an off-target read within a library intended for alpha chains, so its frequency means little. The CDR3 loop is CASSSGTGLREAFF. The CDR3 nucleotides are TGTGCCAGCAGCTCCGGGACAGGTCTTCGTGAAGCTTTCTTT. This sequence joins TRBV5-6 and TRBJ1-1; 8 bases map to TRBD1. J gave up 7 bases and V 3 bases, and 8 bases lay outside the gene matches. Germline CDR1 and CDR2: SGHDT and YYEEEE. CDR3 size: 14 residues.

Worth noting for this clonotype: A library made for alpha chains picked up this beta chain off target, so its size means little. The chain carries TRBV4-2 and TRBJ1-2; TRBD1 might be the D (6 bases). The V and J ends lost 0 bases and 5 bases respectively, with 13 bases between them. The germline V gene has CDR1 LGHNA and CDR2 YNFKEQ. The CDR3 covers 15 residues. The chain's CDR3 is CASSQDRTAVYGYTF. The CDR3 DNA is TGTGCCAGCAGCCAAGATAGGACAGCGGTTTATGGCTACACCTTC.

Sample share makes this clonotype medium-sized. This beta chain is a stray sequence in a library constructed for alpha chains; its clone size is not meaningful. The CDR3 DNA reads as TGTGCCAGCAGCTCCGGGACAGGGGGCAGTTCACCCCTCCACTTT. Translated: CASSSGTGGSSPLHF. The V and J genes are TRBV12-3 or TRBV12-4 and TRBJ1-6; 12 positions agree with TRBD1. The CDR3 contains 15 residues. V lost 6 bases and J lost 9; bases outside the gene matches: 6.

With respect to this clonotype: The library was built for alpha chains, so this beta chain is an off-target read and its size means little. V and J are TRBV7-2 and TRBJ1-2; TRBD1 matches 8 bases. The CDR3 length is 16 residues. Losses at the gene ends were 0 bases for V and 4 bases for J; bases not matched to a gene: 7. Germline CDR1 SGHTA, CDR2 FQGNSA. The CDR3 coding sequence is TGTGCCAGCAGCTTAGCTCAGGGGGCCGCCCCCTATGGCTACACCTTC. Protein: CASSLAQGAAPYGYTF.

In its sample, this clonotype was seen a few times. This beta chain lies outside the target of a library built for alpha chains; its clone size means little. The V and J genes are TRBV3-1 and TRBJ2-5; D remains ambiguous. Germline values: CDR1 LGHDT, CDR2 YNNKEL (reference sequence). The length of the CDR3 is 14 residues. V gave up 0 bases and J gave up 4 bases, with 9 bases separating them. CDR3: CASSQEMGGETQYF. CDR3 DNA: TGTGCCAGCAGCCAAGAGATGGGCGGAGAGACCCAGTACTTC.

This clonotype is judged medium-sized. This beta chain represents an off-target read in a library built for alpha chains; its size is of limited meaning. The chain uses TRBV6-4 and TRBJ2-3, with a tentative D call TRBD1 (6 bases). The germline V gene has CDR1 MRHNA and CDR2 SNTAGT. The V gene lost 3 bases and the J gene lost 1 base, with 14 bases spanning the gap. The CDR3 totals 16 residues. The CDR3 sequence: CASSEETGRGTDTQYF. DNA for the CDR3: TGTGCCAGCAGTGAAGAAACAGGGAGAGGCACAGATACGCAGTATTTT.

This clonotype is medium-sized by share. The library was designed around alpha chains, so this beta chain is a stray read whose abundance carries little weight. The chain has TRBV7-8 and TRBJ2-3; TRBD1 is a possible D gene (5 bases). V lost 0 bases, J lost 1 base, and 17 bases lay in between. The CDR3 is made up of 18 amino acids. Germline CDR1 and CDR2: SGHVS and FQNEAQ. The CDR3 loop reads CASSLAVLGDIGTDTQYF. CDR3 nucleotide sequence: TGTGCCAGCAGCTTAGCGGTCTTAGGGGATATTGGCACAGATACGCAGTATTTT.

This clonotype showed up many times. The size of this beta chain means little, since it is a stray read in a library made for alpha chains. The V call is TRBV11-1, the J call TRBJ2-1; no firm D call. CDR1 and CDR2 from the germline V gene are SGHAT and FQDESV (reference sequence). The V gene lost 1 base and the J gene lost 4 bases, with 5 bases spanning the gap. The CDR3 covers 13 residues. CDR3 sequence (DNA): TGTGCCAGCAGCTTAGGTCGGTACAATGAGCAGTTCTTC. Its translation is CASSLGRYNEQFF.

This clonotype is medium-sized within its sample. This beta chain is an off-target read within a library intended for alpha chains, so its frequency means little. The chain is built from TRBV6-5 and TRBJ2-5, with TRBD2 matching 7 bases. This CDR3 spans 15 amino acids. V shed 6 bases, J shed 1 base, and the junction held 8 bases outside the gene matches. Germline CDR1 and CDR2: MNHEY and SVGAGI. The DNA of the CDR3 is TGTGCCAGCAGGTCTGACGGGAGGTTCCAAGAGACCCAGTACTTC. This gives the protein CASRSDGRFQETQYF.

This clonotype was counted ten times or more. With the library built for alpha chains, this beta chain is off target and its frequency is not meaningful. The CDR3 loop is CASRHDRGETQYF. The CDR3 nucleotides read TGTGCCAGCAGGCATGACAGGGGAGAGACCCAGTACTTC. The chain recombines TRBV7-3 with TRBJ2-5, with 8 bases lining up with TRBD1. The CDR3 length is 13 residues. CDR1 is SGHTA and CDR2 is FQGTGA in the germline V gene. V trimming: 6 bases; J trimming: 4 bases; junction bases outside the gene matches: 4.

This clonotype was observed many times. This beta chain lies outside the target of a library built for alpha chains; its clone size means little. The rearrangement joins TRBV29-1 to TRBJ2-1, with TRBD1 identical over 9 bases. Germline lookup yields CDR1 SQVTM and CDR2 ANQGSEA. This CDR3 contains 15 residues. The trim removed 2 bases at V and 4 bases at J, leaving 6 bases unmatched. CDR3 coding DNA: TGCAGCGTTGAACGCCGGGACAGGGCGTACAATGAGCAGTTCTTC. It codes for CSVERRDRAYNEQFF.

This clonotype has at least ten counts. Since it is a stray read in a library aimed at alpha chains, this beta chain has a size that is not meaningful. The chain uses TRBV7-2 and TRBJ2-3; D not resolved. Trimming cost V 1 base and J 0 bases, with 5 bases left between them. Germline assignment: CDR1 SGHTA and CDR2 FQGNSA. The CDR3 covers 14 residues. CDR3 loop: CASSLGHSTDTQYF. In nucleotides, the CDR3 is TGTGCCAGCAGCTTAGGGCACAGCACAGATACGCAGTATTTT.